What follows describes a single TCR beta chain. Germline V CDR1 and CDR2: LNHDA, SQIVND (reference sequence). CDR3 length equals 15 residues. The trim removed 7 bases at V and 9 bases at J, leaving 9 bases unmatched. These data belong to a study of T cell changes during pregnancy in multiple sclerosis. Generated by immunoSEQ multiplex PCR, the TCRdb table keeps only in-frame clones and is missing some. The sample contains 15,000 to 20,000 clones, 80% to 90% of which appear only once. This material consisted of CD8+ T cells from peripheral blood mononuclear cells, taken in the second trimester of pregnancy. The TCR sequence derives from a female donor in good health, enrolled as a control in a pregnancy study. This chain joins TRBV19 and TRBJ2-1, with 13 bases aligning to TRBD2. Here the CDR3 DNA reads TGTGCCAGTACCGGGACTAGCGGGAAGGGGGCTGAGCAGTTCTTC. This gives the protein CASTGTSGKGAEQFF.